Listed below are T cell receptor beta chains from one sample, sequenced in a study of T-cell reconstitution after alpha-beta-depleted transplantation in children. TCRdb re-called the PCR reads with MiXCR, one entry per CDR3 protein. The sample lists some 200,000 distinct CDR3 sequences, approximately 6% seen once, with roughly 4.7% in the top ten. Material: PBMCs, obtained before TCRalphabeta/CD19-depleted stem cell transplant. Receptors were obtained from a girl in the first two years of life with combined immunodeficiency, due to receive a stem cell transplant. CDR3s include the opening cysteine and the closing phenylalanine or tryptophan. A D gene is named only where the DNA matches it firmly. Clone sizes are given selectively: once, few, many, or a class where the clone is expanded.

clone size: many
CDR3 length: 16
J gene: TRBJ1-2
D gene: TRBD1
V gene: TRBV28
CDR3 protein: CASSFGGGVLHYGYTF
CDR3 DNA: TGTGCCAGCAGTTTTGGAGGGGGCGTTCTCCACTATGGCTACACCTTC

clone size: many
CDR3 length: 17
J gene: TRBJ2-1
D gene: .
V gene: TRBV18
CDR3 protein: CASSPRYLASSYNEQFF
CDR3 DNA: TGTGCCAGCTCACCCAGATACCTAGCGAGCAGCTACAATGAGCAGTTCTTC

clone size: .
CDR3 length: 18
J gene: TRBJ2-3
D gene: TRBD2
V gene: TRBV6-4
CDR3 protein: CAFSFLLAGGISTDTQYF
CDR3 DNA: TGTGCCTTCAGTTTCCTACTAGCGGGGGGAATAAGCACAGATACGCAGTATTTT

clone size: many
CDR3 length: 17
J gene: TRBJ2-1
D gene: .
V gene: TRBV7-3
CDR3 protein: CASSLLGAVTPGNEQFF
CDR3 DNA: TGTGCCAGCAGCTTACTGGGAGCAGTCACGCCAGGAAATGAGCAGTTCTTC

clone size: many
CDR3 length: 14
J gene: TRBJ2-4
D gene: TRBD2
V gene: TRBV2
CDR3 protein: CASSGEGWIAIQYF
CDR3 DNA: TGTGCCAGCAGTGGGGAGGGTTGGATAGCCATTCAGTACTTC

clone size: many
CDR3 length: 16
J gene: TRBJ1-5
D gene: .
V gene: TRBV7-2
CDR3 protein: CASSLRGRTAYQPQHF
CDR3 DNA: TGTGCCAGCAGCTTAAGAGGCCGAACCGCCTATCAGCCCCAGCATTTT

clone size: many
CDR3 length: 15
J gene: TRBJ2-1
D gene: .
V gene: TRBV10-3
CDR3 protein: CAISESPKIGMKQFF
CDR3 DNA: TGTGCCATCAGTGAGTCGCCCAAAATCGGGATGAAGCAGTTCTTC

clone size: many
CDR3 length: 16
J gene: TRBJ2-7
D gene: .
V gene: TRBV4-2
CDR3 protein: CASSQVGADSMYEQYF
CDR3 DNA: TGTGCCAGCAGCCAAGTAGGAGCGGACTCCATGTACGAGCAGTACTTC

clone size: few
CDR3 length: 18
J gene: TRBJ1-3
D gene: .
V gene: TRBV20-1
CDR3 protein: CSATPGLGGPRHRNTIYF
CDR3 DNA: TGCAGTGCTACGCCGGGACTGGGGGGGCCGAGGCACAGAAACACCATATATTTT

clone size: many
CDR3 length: 17
J gene: TRBJ2-3
D gene: .
V gene: TRBV6-5
CDR3 protein: CASSTFPIAKGTDTQYF
CDR3 DNA: TGTGCCAGCAGCACTTTTCCTATAGCGAAGGGCACAGATACGCAGTATTTT

clone size: many
CDR3 length: 14
J gene: TRBJ2-3
D gene: .
V gene: TRBV18
CDR3 protein: CASSPGISTDTQYF
CDR3 DNA: TGTGCCAGCTCACCGGGCATTTCCACAGATACGCAGTATTTT

clone size: .
CDR3 length: 14
J gene: TRBJ1-2
D gene: .
V gene: TRBV2
CDR3 protein: CASLDGSGGYGYTF
CDR3 DNA: TGTGCCAGCCTCGACGGGAGCGGAGGGTATGGCTACACCTTC

clone size: .
CDR3 length: 15
J gene: TRBJ2-1
D gene: .
V gene: TRBV20-1
CDR3 protein: CSARGRDRVYNEQFF
CDR3 DNA: TGCAGTGCTAGAGGGAGGGACAGAGTTTACAATGAGCAGTTCTTC

clone size: .
CDR3 length: 14
J gene: TRBJ2-4
D gene: TRBD1
V gene: TRBV7-3
CDR3 protein: CASSFTGGSNIQYF
CDR3 DNA: TGTGCCAGCAGTTTTACAGGGGGCTCGAACATTCAGTACTTC

clone size: many
CDR3 length: 14
J gene: TRBJ2-1
D gene: .
V gene: TRBV20-1
CDR3 protein: CSARDLDVGNEQFF
CDR3 DNA: TGCAGTGCTAGAGATTTAGACGTAGGCAATGAGCAGTTCTTC

clone size: many
CDR3 length: 16
J gene: TRBJ2-1
D gene: TRBD1
V gene: TRBV7-9
CDR3 protein: CASSFTWDRGDNEQFF
CDR3 DNA: TGTGCCAGCAGCTTTACCTGGGACAGAGGGGACAATGAGCAGTTCTTC

clone size: .
CDR3 length: 15
J gene: TRBJ2-1
D gene: .
V gene: TRBV29-1
CDR3 protein: CSVESRDTTYNEQFF
CDR3 DNA: TGCAGCGTTGAATCTAGGGACACAACCTACAATGAGCAGTTCTTC

clone size: many
CDR3 length: 16
J gene: TRBJ2-7
D gene: .
V gene: TRBV4-3
CDR3 protein: CASSQDRVFGGAEQYF
CDR3 DNA: TGCGCCAGCAGCCAAGACCGGGTTTTCGGAGGGGCCGAGCAGTACTTC

clone size: .
CDR3 length: 15
J gene: TRBJ2-2
D gene: .
V gene: TRBV3-1
CDR3 protein: CASSQGQGVTGELFF
CDR3 DNA: TGTGCCAGCAGCCAGGGGCAGGGTGTTACCGGGGAGCTGTTTTTT

clone size: many
CDR3 length: 14
J gene: TRBJ1-1
D gene: .
V gene: TRBV6-2/TRBV6-3
CDR3 protein: CASSPHRERAEAFF
CDR3 DNA: TGTGCCAGCAGTCCCCACAGGGAAAGGGCTGAAGCTTTCTTT

clone size: many
CDR3 length: 14
J gene: TRBJ2-1
D gene: .
V gene: TRBV10-3
CDR3 protein: CAISELSPYNEQFF
CDR3 DNA: TGTGCCATCAGTGAGCTAAGCCCCTACAATGAGCAGTTCTTC

clone size: many
CDR3 length: 14
J gene: TRBJ2-3
D gene: TRBD2
V gene: TRBV29-1
CDR3 protein: CSVYRVGLVDTQYF
CDR3 DNA: TGCAGCGTTTATAGGGTGGGACTAGTAGATACGCAGTATTTT

clone size: many
CDR3 length: 14
J gene: TRBJ2-7
D gene: .
V gene: TRBV29-1
CDR3 protein: CSVEDLLGGDEQYF
CDR3 DNA: TGCAGCGTTGAAGATCTCTTGGGAGGAGATGAGCAGTACTTC

clone size: many
CDR3 length: 15
J gene: TRBJ2-3
D gene: .
V gene: TRBV13
CDR3 protein: CASSQYSTSTDTQYF
CDR3 DNA: TGTGCCAGCAGCCAATACAGTACTAGCACAGATACGCAGTATTTT

clone size: many
CDR3 length: 18
J gene: TRBJ2-3
D gene: TRBD2
V gene: TRBV20-1
CDR3 protein: CSATYSYRDYLRTDTQYF
CDR3 DNA: TGCAGTGCCACCTATAGCTACCGGGACTACCTTCGCACAGATACGCAGTATTTT

clone size: many
CDR3 length: 15
J gene: TRBJ2-7
D gene: TRBD2
V gene: TRBV20-1
CDR3 protein: CSAFPIAGGFYEQYF
CDR3 DNA: TGCAGTGCTTTCCCCATAGCGGGAGGGTTCTACGAGCAGTACTTC

clone size: few
CDR3 length: 16
J gene: TRBJ2-7
D gene: .
V gene: TRBV29-1
CDR3 protein: CSVESEEGASSYEQYF
CDR3 DNA: TGCAGCGTTGAATCGGAGGAGGGGGCCAGTAGCTACGAGCAGTACTTC